This record concerns one TCR beta chain sequence. Antigen unknown. The data belong to a study of T cell responses to AZD1222 COVID-19 vaccine. Findings of the study overall: Only five to seven individuals given AZD1222 were seropositive at baseline. Unmutated regions of variants are reportedly targeted by nearly half of spike-specific TCRs.

Measured with immunoSEQ multiplex PCR; TCRdb has only the in-frame clones, and not every one. The data show some 80,000 clones, around nine tenths seen once. Trimming removed 4 bases at V and 2 bases at J, with 14 bases between. The CDR3 length is 15 residues. Looked up from germline, CDR1 is LNHDA and CDR2 is SQIVND (reference sequence). The source material was peripheral blood, sampled on day 0 of AZD1222 vaccination. This TCR came from an adult in good health. The chain has TRBV19 and TRBJ2-5; perhaps TRBD2 as D (6 bases). The CDR3 nucleotides are TGTGCCAGTAGTACCGGGACTCTCCTTCAAGAGACCCAGTACTTC. Translating gives CASSTGTLLQETQYF.